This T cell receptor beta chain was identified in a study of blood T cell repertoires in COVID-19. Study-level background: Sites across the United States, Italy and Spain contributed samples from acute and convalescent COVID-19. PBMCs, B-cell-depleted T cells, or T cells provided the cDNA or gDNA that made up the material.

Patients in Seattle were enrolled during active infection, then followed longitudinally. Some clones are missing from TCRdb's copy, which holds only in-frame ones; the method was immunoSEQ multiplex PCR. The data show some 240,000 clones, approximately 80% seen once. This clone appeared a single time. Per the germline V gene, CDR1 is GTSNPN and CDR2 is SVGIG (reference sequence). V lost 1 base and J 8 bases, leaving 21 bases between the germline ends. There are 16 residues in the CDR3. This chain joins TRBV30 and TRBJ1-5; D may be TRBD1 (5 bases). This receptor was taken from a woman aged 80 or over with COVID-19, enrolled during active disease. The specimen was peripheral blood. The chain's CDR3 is CAWSARTLVTEEPQHF. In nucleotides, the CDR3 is TGTGCCTGGAGTGCTAGGACACTCGTTACCGAGGAGCCCCAGCATTTT. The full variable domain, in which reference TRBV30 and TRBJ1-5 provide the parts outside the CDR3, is SQTIHQWPATLVQPVGSPLSLECTVEGTSNPNLYWYRQAAGRGLQLLFYSVGIGQISSEVPQNLSASRPQDRQFILSSKKLLLSDSGFYLCAWSARTLVTEEPQHFGDGTRLSIL.